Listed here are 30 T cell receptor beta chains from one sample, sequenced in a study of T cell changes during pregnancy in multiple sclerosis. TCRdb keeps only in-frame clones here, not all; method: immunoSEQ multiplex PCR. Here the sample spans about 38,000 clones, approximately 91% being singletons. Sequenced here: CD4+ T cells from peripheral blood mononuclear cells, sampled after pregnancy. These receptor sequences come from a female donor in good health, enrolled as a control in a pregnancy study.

DNA for the CDR3: TGTGCCAGCTCACCACCCGCGGGCGGGAGTATTGAGCAGTTCTTC. Translating it yields CASSPPAGGSIEQFF. V and J are TRBV18 and TRBJ2-1; 7 bases align to TRBD2. V lost 0 bases, J lost 9 bases, and 8 bases stayed unmatched. This CDR3 is built from 15 residues. CDR1 and CDR2 (germline): KGHSH, LQKENI.

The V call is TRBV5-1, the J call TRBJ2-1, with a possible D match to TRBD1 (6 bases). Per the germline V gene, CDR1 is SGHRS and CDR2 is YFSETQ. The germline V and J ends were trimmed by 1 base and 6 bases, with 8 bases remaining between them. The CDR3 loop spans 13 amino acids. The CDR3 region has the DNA TGCGCCAGCAGCTTGTGGGACATCAATGAGCAGTTCTTC. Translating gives CASSLWDINEQFF.

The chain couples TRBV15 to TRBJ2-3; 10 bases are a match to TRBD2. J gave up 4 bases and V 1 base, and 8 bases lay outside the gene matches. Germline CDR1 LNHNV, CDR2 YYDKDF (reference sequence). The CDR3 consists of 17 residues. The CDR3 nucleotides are TGTGCCACCAGCAGAGGTCCGCTAGCGGGAGTACCAGATACGCAGTATTTT. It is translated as CATSRGPLAGVPDTQYF.

The CDR3 region has the DNA TGTGCCAGCAGTGACCCAGGGTTAAGTGGCTACACCTTC. It is translated as CASSDPGLSGYTF. The genes are TRBV6-4 and TRBJ1-2; the D gene is possibly TRBD1 (5 bases). The V and J ends lost 2 bases and 7 bases respectively, with 11 bases between them. Germline-derived CDR1 and CDR2 are MRHNA and SNTAGT. The length of the CDR3 is 13 residues.

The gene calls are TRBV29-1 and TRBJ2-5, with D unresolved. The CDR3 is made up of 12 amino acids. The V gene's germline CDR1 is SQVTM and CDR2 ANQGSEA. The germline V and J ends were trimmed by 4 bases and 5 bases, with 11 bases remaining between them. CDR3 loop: CSVASLVETQYF. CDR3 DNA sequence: TGCAGCGTTGCTAGTCTCGTGGAGACCCAGTACTTC.

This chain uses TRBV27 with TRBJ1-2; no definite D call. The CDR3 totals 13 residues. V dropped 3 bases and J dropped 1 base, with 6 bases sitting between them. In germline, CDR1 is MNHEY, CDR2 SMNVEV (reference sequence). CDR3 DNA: TGTGCCAGCAGTTTGCGCTATAACTATGGCTACACCTTC. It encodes CASSLRYNYGYTF.

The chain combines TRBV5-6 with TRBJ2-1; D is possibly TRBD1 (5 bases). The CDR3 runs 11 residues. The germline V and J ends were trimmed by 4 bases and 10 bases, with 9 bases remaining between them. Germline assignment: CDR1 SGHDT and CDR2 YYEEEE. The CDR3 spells CASSVTGEQFF. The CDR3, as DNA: TGTGCCAGCAGCGTCACAGGAGAGCAGTTCTTC.

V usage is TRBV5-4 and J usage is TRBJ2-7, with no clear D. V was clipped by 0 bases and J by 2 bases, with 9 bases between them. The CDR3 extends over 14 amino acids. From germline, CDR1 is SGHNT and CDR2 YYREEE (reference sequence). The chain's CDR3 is CASSLGQVAYEQYF. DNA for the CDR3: TGTGCCAGCAGCTTGGGGCAGGTAGCCTACGAGCAGTACTTC.

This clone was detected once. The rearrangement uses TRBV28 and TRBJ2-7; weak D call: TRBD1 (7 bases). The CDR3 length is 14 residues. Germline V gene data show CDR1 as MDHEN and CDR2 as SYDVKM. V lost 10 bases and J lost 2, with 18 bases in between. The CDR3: CAISRGTATYEQYF. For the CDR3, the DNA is TGTGCCATTTCCCGCGGGACAGCGACCTACGAGCAGTACTTC.

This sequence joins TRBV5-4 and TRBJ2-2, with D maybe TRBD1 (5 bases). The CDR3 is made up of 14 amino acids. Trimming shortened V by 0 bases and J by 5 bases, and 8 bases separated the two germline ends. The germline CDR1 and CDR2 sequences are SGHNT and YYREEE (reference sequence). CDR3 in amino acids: CASSLVGATGELFF. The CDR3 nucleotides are TGTGCCAGCAGCTTGGTAGGGGCGACCGGGGAGCTGTTTTTT.

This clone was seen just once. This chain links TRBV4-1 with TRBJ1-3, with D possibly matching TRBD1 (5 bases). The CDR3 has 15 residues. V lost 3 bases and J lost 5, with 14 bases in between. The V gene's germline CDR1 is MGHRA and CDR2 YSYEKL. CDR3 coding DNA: TGCGCCAGCAGCCAGGCAGGGTTAACAAGAAACACCATATATTTT. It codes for CASSQAGLTRNTIYF.

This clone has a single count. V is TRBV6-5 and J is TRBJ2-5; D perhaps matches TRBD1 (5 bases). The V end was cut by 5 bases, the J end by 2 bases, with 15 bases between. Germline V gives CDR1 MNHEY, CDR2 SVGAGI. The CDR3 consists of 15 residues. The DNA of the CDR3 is TGTGCCAGCAGTCACGAAGGGGCGCGACAAGAGACCCAGTACTTC. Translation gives CASSHEGARQETQYF.

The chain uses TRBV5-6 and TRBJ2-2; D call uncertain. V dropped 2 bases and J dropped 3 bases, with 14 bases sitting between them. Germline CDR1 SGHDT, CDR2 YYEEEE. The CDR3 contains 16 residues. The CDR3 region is CASSLGTTSHTGELFF. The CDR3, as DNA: TGTGCCAGCAGCTTAGGCACGACATCTCACACCGGGGAGCTGTTTTTT. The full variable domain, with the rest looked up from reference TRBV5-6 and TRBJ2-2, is DAGVTQSPTHLIKTRGQQVTLRCSPKSGHDTVSWYQQALGQGPQFIFQYYEEEERQRGNFPDRFSGHQFPNYSSELNVNALLLGDSALYLCASSLGTTSHTGELFFGEGSRLTVL.

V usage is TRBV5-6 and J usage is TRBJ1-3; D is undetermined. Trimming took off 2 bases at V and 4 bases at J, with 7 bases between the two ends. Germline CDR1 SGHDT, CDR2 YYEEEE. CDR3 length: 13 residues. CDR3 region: CASSFGVGNTIYF. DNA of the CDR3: TGTGCCAGCAGCTTCGGGGTCGGAAACACCATATATTTT. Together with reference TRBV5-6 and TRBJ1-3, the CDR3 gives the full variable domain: DAGVTQSPTHLIKTRGQQVTLRCSPKSGHDTVSWYQQALGQGPQFIFQYYEEEERQRGNFPDRFSGHQFPNYSSELNVNALLLGDSALYLCASSFGVGNTIYFGEGSWLTVV.

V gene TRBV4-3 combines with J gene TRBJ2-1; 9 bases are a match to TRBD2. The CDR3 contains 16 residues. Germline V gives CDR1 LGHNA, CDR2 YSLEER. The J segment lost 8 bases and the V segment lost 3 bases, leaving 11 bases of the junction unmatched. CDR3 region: CASSQLGSGGSHEQFF. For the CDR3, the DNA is TGCGCCAGCAGCCAGCTGGGTAGCGGGGGATCCCATGAGCAGTTCTTC.

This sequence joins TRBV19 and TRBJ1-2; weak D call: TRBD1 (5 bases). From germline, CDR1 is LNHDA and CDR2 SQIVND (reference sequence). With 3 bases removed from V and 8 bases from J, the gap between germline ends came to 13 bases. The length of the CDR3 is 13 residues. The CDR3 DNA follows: TGTGCCAGTAGTATTGGAGGGGCCCGGGGCTACACCTTC. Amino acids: CASSIGGARGYTF.

CDR3 DNA sequence: TGTGCCACCAGCAGAGCCGGGGCGGGAGTTGGCGTTGAGCAGTTCTTC. Translation: CATSRAGAGVGVEQFF. This chain connects TRBV15 to TRBJ2-1; 7 bases map to TRBD2. The CDR3 extends over 16 amino acids. The germline CDR1 and CDR2 sequences are LNHNV and YYDKDF (reference sequence). The trim removed 1 base at V and 9 bases at J, leaving 12 bases unmatched.

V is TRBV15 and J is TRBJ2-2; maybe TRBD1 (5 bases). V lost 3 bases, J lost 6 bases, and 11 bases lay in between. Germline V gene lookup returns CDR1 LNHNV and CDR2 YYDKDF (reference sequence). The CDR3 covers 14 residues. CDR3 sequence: CATSRGRAPGELFF. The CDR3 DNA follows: TGTGCCACCAGCAGGGGCAGGGCTCCCGGGGAGCTGTTTTTT.

Here the CDR3 reads CASSARTGGSNIQYF. The DNA of the CDR3 is TGTGCCAGTAGTGCCCGGACAGGGGGCTCGAACATTCAGTACTTC. The J gene is TRBJ2-4, the V gene TRBV19, with 11 bases lining up with TRBD1. The germline CDR1 and CDR2 sequences are LNHDA and SQIVND (reference sequence). The trim removed 5 bases at V and 7 bases at J, leaving 7 bases unmatched. This CDR3 contains 15 residues.

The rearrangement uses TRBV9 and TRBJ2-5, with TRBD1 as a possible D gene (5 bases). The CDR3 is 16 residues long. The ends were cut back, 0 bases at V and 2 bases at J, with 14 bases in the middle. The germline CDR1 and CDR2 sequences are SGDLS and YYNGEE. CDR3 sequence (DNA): TGTGCCAGCAGCGTAGCCCACCAGAGACAGCAAGAGACCCAGTACTTC. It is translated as CASSVAHQRQQETQYF.

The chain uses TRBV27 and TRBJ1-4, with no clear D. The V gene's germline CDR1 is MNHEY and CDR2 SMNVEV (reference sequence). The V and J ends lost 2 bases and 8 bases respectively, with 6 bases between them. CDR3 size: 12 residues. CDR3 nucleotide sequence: TGTGCCAGCAGTTTAGTGGGCGAAAAACTGTTTTTT. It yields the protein CASSLVGEKLFF.

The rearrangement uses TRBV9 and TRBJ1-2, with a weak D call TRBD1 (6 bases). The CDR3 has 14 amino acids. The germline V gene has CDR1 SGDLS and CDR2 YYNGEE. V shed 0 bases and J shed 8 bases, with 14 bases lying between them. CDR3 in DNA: TGTGCCAGCAGCGTAGCGGGGGGCCCTTCCGGCTACACCTTC. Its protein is CASSVAGGPSGYTF.

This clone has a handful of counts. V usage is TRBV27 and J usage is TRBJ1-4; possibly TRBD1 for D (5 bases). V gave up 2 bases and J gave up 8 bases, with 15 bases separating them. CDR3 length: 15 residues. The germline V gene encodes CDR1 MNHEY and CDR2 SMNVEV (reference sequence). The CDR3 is CASSLASQGGEKLFF. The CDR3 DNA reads TGTGCCAGCAGTTTAGCTTCGCAGGGAGGCGAAAAACTGTTTTTT.

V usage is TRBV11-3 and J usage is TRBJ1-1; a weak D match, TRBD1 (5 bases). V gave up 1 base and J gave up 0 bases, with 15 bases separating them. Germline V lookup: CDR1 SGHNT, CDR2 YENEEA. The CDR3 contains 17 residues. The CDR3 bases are TGTGCCAGCAGCTTAGCCACCACAGGCGGATTGAACACTGAAGCTTTCTTT. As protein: CASSLATTGGLNTEAFF.

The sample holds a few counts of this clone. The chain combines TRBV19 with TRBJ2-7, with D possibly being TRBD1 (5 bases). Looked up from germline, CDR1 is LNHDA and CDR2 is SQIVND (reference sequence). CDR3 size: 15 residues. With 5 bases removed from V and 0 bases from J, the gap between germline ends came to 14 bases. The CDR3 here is CASSARQLHSYEQYF. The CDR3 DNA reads TGTGCCAGTAGTGCCCGACAGTTGCACTCCTACGAGCAGTACTTC.

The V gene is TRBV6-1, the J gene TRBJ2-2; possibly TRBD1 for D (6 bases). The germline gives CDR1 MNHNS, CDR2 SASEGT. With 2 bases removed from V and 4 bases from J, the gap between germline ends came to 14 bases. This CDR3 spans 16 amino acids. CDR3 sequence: CASSEPQGSSTGELFF. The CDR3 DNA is TGTGCCAGCAGTGAACCACAGGGTTCTAGCACCGGGGAGCTGTTTTTT.

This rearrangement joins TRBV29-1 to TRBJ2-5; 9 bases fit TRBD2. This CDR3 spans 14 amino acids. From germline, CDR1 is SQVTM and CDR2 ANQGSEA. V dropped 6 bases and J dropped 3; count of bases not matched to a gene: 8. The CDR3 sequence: CSVRGGRGKETQYF. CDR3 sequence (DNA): TGCAGCGTGCGGGGGGGTCGGGGAAAAGAGACCCAGTACTTC.

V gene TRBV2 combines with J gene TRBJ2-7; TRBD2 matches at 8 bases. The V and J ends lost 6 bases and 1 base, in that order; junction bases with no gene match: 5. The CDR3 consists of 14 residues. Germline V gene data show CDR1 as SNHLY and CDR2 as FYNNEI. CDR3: CASRGAGVSYEQYF. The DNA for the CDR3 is TGTGCCAGCAGAGGAGCGGGAGTGTCCTACGAGCAGTACTTC.

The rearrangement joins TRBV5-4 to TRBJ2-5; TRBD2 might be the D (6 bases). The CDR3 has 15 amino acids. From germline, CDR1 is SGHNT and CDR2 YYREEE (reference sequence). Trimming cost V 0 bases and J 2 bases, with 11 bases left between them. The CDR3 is CASSLAAGGQETQYF. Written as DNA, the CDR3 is TGTGCCAGCAGCTTGGCAGCAGGAGGGCAAGAGACCCAGTACTTC.

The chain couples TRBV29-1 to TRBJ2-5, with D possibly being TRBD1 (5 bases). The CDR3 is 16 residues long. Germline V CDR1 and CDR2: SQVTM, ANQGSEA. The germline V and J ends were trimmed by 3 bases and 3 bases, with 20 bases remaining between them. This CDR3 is CSVEVGASGSKETQYF. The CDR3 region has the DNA TGCAGCGTTGAGGTAGGGGCATCGGGCTCCAAAGAGACCCAGTACTTC.